This paragraph reports one T cell receptor (beta chain). The table lists this clonotype with a few counts. Its target antigen remains unknown. Base qualities are not at hand, and no much larger clone is one base apart. The TCR beta CDR3 regions were amplified from the RNA transcripts. The first round of RT-PCR for the TCR CDR3 was performed with the HTBI primer set and the Qiagen OneStep RT-PCR kit. A second multiplex PCR round built the libraries, followed by size selection and purification. Libraries were sequenced paired-end with 100 bp reads on an Illumina HiSeq2000. The authors' analysis ran thus. SOAPnuke was used to process the raw data, with reads discarded if the reads contained adapters or uncalled bases, had a mean Phred below 15, or lacked an exact constant-primer or identifier match. High-quality paired reads were merged with COPE v1.2.5, and unique nucleotide sequences were defined as clonotypes. Clonotypes were aligned to IMGT TRBV, TRBD and TRBJ reference segments using MiTCR v1.1. Only V-J combinations with frequency above 0.0001, covering 99% to 99.2% of repertoires, were analysed. The TCS score was defined as F50 (clonal expansion) divided by E x V (chaos), with BLOSUM62-based TCRdist calculated between CDR3 peptides within each V-J. Welch's t-statistics and random forest reduced 500 to 650 V-J features to 13, which were used in a naive Bayes classifier (R e1071). The Morisita-Horn index was used to measure how similar the thyroid and blood repertoires were. The public reads were reanalyzed by TCRdb: fastp trimming at Q25, MiXCR alignment, in-frame beta chains only. CDR3 protein duplicates are merged, each entry listing the most common genes and DNA. For this entry, the V and J calls and clone size follow TCRdb and not the study's own pipeline. This sample holds about 840,000 distinct CDR3 sequences; around 38% were observed only once. About 8.9% of the sample comes from the top ten.

Stable Graves' hyperthyroidism was defined as no progression to ophthalmopathy during 18 months of follow-up. Hyperthyroidism patients were aged 18 to 65 years and newly diagnosed, with disease duration of less than 2 months. Any patient with an uncontrolled infection, another autoimmune disease, pregnancy or lactation was excluded. Diagnoses were established on the basis of clinical symptoms, serum thyroxine and TRAb, thyroid ultrasound, and orbital computed tomography. PBMCs were isolated from about 9.1 ml of fresh peripheral blood by Ficoll-Paque density gradient centrifugation. Total RNA was extracted with Trizol reagent, and quality was checked on an Agilent 2100 Bioanalyzer. From the cysteine up to the phenylalanine, the CDR3 has a length of 14 residues. The read is trimmed to its CDR3 DNA, 42 bases read in frame from base 1. Deletion took 5 bases off V and 4 bases off J, with a span of 14 bases between the germline ends.

The source of the sample is a study of T cells in Graves' hyperthyroidism and ophthalmopathy (dated by TCRdb to between 2018 and 2021). In the study overall: Peripheral blood was sampled at the time of initial diagnosis, prior to any treatment. After blood sampling, hyperthyroidism patients were treated with methimazole at a starting dose of 30 mg daily, and ophthalmopathy patients were treated with high-dose intravenous methylprednisolone. The paper reports TCR Vbeta CDR3 sequencing of more than 120 peripheral blood samples: around 41 ophthalmopathy, fewer than 80 hyperthyroidism and approximately 17 progressor patients. An independent validation cohort of under 20 hyperthyroidism patients and some 15 patients who later progressed to ophthalmopathy tested prospective prediction of ophthalmopathy. The study also compared thyroid tissue and blood T-cell repertoires from more than 5 Graves' hyperthyroidism patients. The 90 to 100 discovery patients were randomly split 7:3 into training and test sets. To identify distinguishing TCR V-J signatures, a discovery cohort of around 100 patients was used, comprising some 45 with Graves' ophthalmopathy and some 60 with stable Graves' hyperthyroidism. Overall study results and their limits: In validation, the model predicted progression to ophthalmopathy with 60% to 71% sensitivity and approximately 78% specificity, a median of approximately 6.7 months before onset. Most expanded thyroid clonotypes (frequency above 0.001) were also found in blood, which suggests that blood repertoires may mirror thyroid immune responses. In cross-validation, a model built on a 13 V-J signature told ophthalmopathy apart from stable hyperthyroidism with under 90% sensitivity and around 81% specificity, and in testing the same model reached 80%/75%. No statistical method was used to fix the sample size in advance, and group allocation was not hidden from the investigators.

The receptor's source is a man aged 18 to 30 with Graves' hyperthyroidism. The V gene is TRBV12-3 or TRBV12-4 and the J gene is TRBJ1-1, with no confidently assigned D gene. The sequenced sample consisted of blood. The nucleotide sequence is given as TGTGCCAGCAGTGAGGCTACCGGCGTCACTGAAGCTTTCTTT. This translates into CASSEATGVTEAFF.